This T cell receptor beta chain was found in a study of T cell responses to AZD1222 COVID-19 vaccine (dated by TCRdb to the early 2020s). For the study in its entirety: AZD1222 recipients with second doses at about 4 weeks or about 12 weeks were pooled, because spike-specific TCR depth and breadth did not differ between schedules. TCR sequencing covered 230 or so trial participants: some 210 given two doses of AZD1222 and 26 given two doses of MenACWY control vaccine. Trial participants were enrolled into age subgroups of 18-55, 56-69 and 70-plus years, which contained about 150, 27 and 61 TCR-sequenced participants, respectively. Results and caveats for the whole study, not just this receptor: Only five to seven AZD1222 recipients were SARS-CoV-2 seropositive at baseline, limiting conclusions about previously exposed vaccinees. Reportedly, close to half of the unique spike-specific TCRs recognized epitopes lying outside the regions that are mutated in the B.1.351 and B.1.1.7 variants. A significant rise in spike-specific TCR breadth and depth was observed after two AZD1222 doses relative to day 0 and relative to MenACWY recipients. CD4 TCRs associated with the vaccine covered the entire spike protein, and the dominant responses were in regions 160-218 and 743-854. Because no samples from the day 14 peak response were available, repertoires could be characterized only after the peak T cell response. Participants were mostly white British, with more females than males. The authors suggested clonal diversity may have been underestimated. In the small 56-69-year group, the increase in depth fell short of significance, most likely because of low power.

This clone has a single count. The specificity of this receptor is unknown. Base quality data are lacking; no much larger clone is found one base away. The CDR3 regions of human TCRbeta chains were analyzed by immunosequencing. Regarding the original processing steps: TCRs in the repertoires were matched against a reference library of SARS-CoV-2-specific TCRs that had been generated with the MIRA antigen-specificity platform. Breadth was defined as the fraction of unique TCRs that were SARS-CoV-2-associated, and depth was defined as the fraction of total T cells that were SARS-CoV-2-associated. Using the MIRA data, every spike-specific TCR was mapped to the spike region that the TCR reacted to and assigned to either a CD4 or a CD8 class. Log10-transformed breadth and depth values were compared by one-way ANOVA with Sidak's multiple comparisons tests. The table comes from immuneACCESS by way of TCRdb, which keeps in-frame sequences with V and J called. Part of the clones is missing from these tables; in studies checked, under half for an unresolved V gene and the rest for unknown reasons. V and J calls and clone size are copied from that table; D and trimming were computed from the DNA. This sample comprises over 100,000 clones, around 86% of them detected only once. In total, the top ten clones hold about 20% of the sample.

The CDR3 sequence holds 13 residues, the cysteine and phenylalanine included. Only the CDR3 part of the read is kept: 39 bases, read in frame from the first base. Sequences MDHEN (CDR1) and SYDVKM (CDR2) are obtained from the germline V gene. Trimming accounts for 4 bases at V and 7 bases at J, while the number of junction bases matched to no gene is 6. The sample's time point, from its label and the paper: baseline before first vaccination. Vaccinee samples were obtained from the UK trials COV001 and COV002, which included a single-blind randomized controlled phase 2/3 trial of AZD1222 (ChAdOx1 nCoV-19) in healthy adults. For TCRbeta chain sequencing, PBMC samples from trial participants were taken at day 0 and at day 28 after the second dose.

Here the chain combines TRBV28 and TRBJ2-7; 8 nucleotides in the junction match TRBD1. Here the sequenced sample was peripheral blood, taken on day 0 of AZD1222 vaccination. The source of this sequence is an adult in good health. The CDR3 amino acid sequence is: CASSSQGAREQYF. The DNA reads TGTGCCAGCAGTTCCCAGGGGGCGAGGGAGCAGTACTTC.